The TCR beta chain under discussion was sequenced for a study of shared clonotypes between healthy human individuals. Study background: Plates per donor: three CD4 naive, three CD4 memory, two CD8 naive, one CD8 memory. The study's findings and limits: Rarefaction revealed incomplete sorted-subset sequencing despite large depth. Non-shared clonotypes had lower generation probabilities than clonotypes shared by all four sorted-subset donors.

A note on this clone: What it binds is unknown.

Per the germline V gene, CDR1 is MNHEY and CDR2 is SMNVEV (reference sequence). There are 14 residues in the CDR3. V lost 6 bases to trimming and J lost 3 bases; unmatched junction nucleotides: 4. The protocol was immunoSEQ multiplex PCR, while the TCRdb copy is restricted to in-frame clones and leaves out a portion. The sample yields roughly 700,000 clones, approximately 79% seen once. This sequence originates from a woman aged 25 to 39 in good health. What was sequenced was memory CD4+ T cells sorted from blood. The subset was: CD45RA-negative fraction. The chain is built from TRBV27 and TRBJ1-3; 8 nucleotides match TRBD1. This CDR3 reads CASSQTGVGNTIYF. The CDR3 coding sequence is TGTGCCAGCAGCCAGACAGGGGTTGGAAACACCATATATTTT.